These 24 T cell receptor beta chains were all obtained from the same sample, sequenced in a study of blood T cell repertoires in COVID-19. Clones were sequenced by immunoSEQ multiplex PCR, and TCRdb holds only the in-frame ones, with some missing. In the table there are fewer than 400,000 clones, roughly nine tenths of which are singletons. The sample was PBMCs or T cells enriched from blood (not recorded which). These receptors all come from a woman aged 25 to 39 who had recovered from COVID-19.

The chain links TRBV5-1 to TRBJ1-6, with unresolved D. Trimming pared 0 bases from V and 7 bases from J, leaving 8 bases between. The CDR3 covers 14 residues. Germline V gene sequence: CDR1 SGHRS, CDR2 YFSETQ. CDR3 protein: CASSLDRANSPLHF. The DNA for the CDR3 is TGCGCCAGCAGCTTGGACAGAGCCAATTCACCCCTCCACTTT.

V gene TRBV12-1 combines with J gene TRBJ2-3; the table's D call of TRBD2 was not tested on the DNA. TRBV12-1 is reported as a pseudogene. CDR3 length equals 15 residues. CDR3 sequence reads: CASSLGLAGLDTQYF. CDR3 nucleotide sequence: TGTGCCAGCAGCTTGGGACTAGCGGGGCTGGATACGCAGTATTTT.

The CDR3 spells CASSFLAGGRADTQYF. In nucleotides, the CDR3 is TGTGCCAGCAGCTTCCTAGCGGGGGGTCGGGCAGATACGCAGTATTTT. The V and J genes are TRBV7-6 and TRBJ2-3; TRBD2 matches at 11 bases. This CDR3 contains 16 residues. Germline CDR1 reads SGHVS; CDR2 reads FNYEAQ. The ends lost 3 bases at V and 4 bases at J; junction bases unmatched: 6.

The chain has TRBV19 and TRBJ1-6; D may be TRBD1 (6 bases). The CDR3 spans 15 residues. V lost 5 bases and J lost 7, with 15 bases in between. Germline CDR1 and CDR2: LNHDA and SQIVND (reference sequence). DNA for the CDR3: TGTGCCAGTAGTGAGGTGACAGGCCGAAATTCACCCCTCCACTTT. Translating it yields CASSEVTGRNSPLHF.

The rearrangement uses TRBV7-9 and TRBJ2-5, with D perhaps matching TRBD2 (6 bases). CDR3 length equals 16 residues. V lost 1 base and J 4 bases, leaving 16 bases between the germline ends. Germline CDR1 is SEHNR and CDR2 is FQNEAQ (reference sequence). The CDR3 DNA sequence: TGTGCCAGCAGCTTAGGTACGGGAGCTGGGATAGAGACCCAGTACTTC. It specifies CASSLGTGAGIETQYF.

The chain joins TRBV5-1 to TRBJ2-7; TRBD2 aligns across 7 bases. The CDR3 is made up of 15 amino acids. V lost 0 bases to trimming and J lost 0 bases; unmatched junction nucleotides: 3. CDR1 is SGHRS and CDR2 is YFSETQ in the germline V gene. CDR3 DNA sequence: TGCGCCAGCAGCTTGGGGGGCGGGAGCTCCTACGAGCAGTACTTC. This codes for CASSLGGGSSYEQYF.

For this clone: Germline is not matched at one junction end, which may reflect a read error. The rearrangement links TRBV19 to TRBJ2-1, with TRBD2 matching over 9 bases. The CDR3 contains 14 residues. Germline values: CDR1 LNHDA, CDR2 SQIVND (reference sequence). CDR3 protein: CASSSGSSYNEQFF. For the CDR3, the DNA is TGTGCCAGCAGTAGCGGGAGCTCCTACAATGAGCAGTTCTTC.

The genes are TRBV28 and TRBJ2-1; D unclear. Germline V gene lookup returns CDR1 MDHEN and CDR2 SYDVKM. The CDR3 has 12 amino acids. Between the trimmed V and J ends, which lost 1 base and 6 bases, there was a span of 4 bases. The CDR3 DNA reads TGTGCCAGCAGTTTATTTCGCAATGAGCAGTTCTTC. Encoded protein: CASSLFRNEQFF.

The chain joins TRBV6-4 to TRBJ1-6, with D perhaps matching TRBD1 (5 bases). This CDR3 contains 14 residues. Trimming stripped 4 bases from V and 8 bases from J, with 12 bases between. CDR1 MRHNA and CDR2 SNTAGT come from the germline V gene. Here the CDR3 reads CASSVAGRDSPLHF. The CDR3 nucleotides read TGTGCCAGCAGTGTGGCAGGGAGGGATTCACCCCTCCACTTT.

The CDR3 coding sequence is TGTGCCAGTAGTATTTACTTAGCGGGGTCGAACACCGGGGAGCTGTTTTTT. Protein: CASSIYLAGSNTGELFF. The chain carries TRBV19 and TRBJ2-2; TRBD2 aligns across 8 bases. Per the germline V gene, CDR1 is LNHDA and CDR2 is SQIVND (reference sequence). This CDR3 is built from 17 residues. Losses at the gene ends were 3 bases for V and 0 bases for J; bases not matched to a gene: 6.

The chain employs TRBV9 and TRBJ1-1, with unresolved D. The V gene's germline CDR1 is SGDLS and CDR2 YYNGEE. V was trimmed by 2 bases and J by 0 bases, leaving 11 bases between them. This CDR3 has 15 residues. CDR3 DNA sequence: TGTGCCAGCAGCGTCGGTTATCTGATGAACACTGAAGCTTTCTTT. Translated, it gives CASSVGYLMNTEAFF.

The rearrangement joins TRBV5-1 to TRBJ1-5; 10 positions agree with TRBD1. The germline gives CDR1 SGHRS, CDR2 YFSETQ. This CDR3 has 15 amino acids. V lost 0 bases and J lost 6; bases outside the gene matches: 3. The CDR3 region is CASSLGQGALQPQHF. CDR3 nucleotide sequence: TGCGCCAGCAGCTTGGGACAGGGGGCCCTTCAGCCCCAGCATTTT.

In its sample, this clone was seen once. This sequence joins TRBV5-1 and TRBJ1-1; no clear D. V dropped 4 bases and J dropped 1 base, with 11 bases sitting between them. The germline CDR1 and CDR2 sequences are SGHRS and YFSETQ. The CDR3 runs to 14 residues. CDR3 residues: CASSLIPENTEAFF. DNA of the CDR3: TGCGCCAGCAGCCTAATCCCTGAGAACACTGAAGCTTTCTTT.

The chain is built from TRBV19 and TRBJ1-2, with a possible D match to TRBD1 (6 bases). The CDR3 contains 14 residues. Germline V gives CDR1 LNHDA, CDR2 SQIVND (reference sequence). Trimming cost V 7 bases and J 4 bases, with 16 bases left between them. CDR3: CASNPTTGRYGYTF. The CDR3 DNA reads TGTGCCAGTAACCCGACTACAGGGCGCTATGGCTACACCTTC.

V is TRBV5-6 and J is TRBJ1-6; D possibly corresponds to TRBD1 (6 bases). Per the germline V gene, CDR1 is SGHDT and CDR2 is YYEEEE. The CDR3 is made up of 14 amino acids. Trimming cost V 4 bases and J 9 bases, with 14 bases left between them. As DNA, the CDR3 is TGTGCCAGCAGCATCAGGGGATTGGCTTCACCCCTCCACTTT. Amino acids: CASSIRGLASPLHF.

V gene TRBV29-1 combines with J gene TRBJ1-2; D is possibly TRBD1 (6 bases). This CDR3 has 13 amino acids. With 0 bases removed from V and 8 bases from J, the gap between germline ends came to 13 bases. CDR1 is SQVTM, CDR2 ANQGSEA, per germline. CDR3 loop: CSVEEPGGDGYTF. In DNA form, the CDR3 reads TGCAGCGTTGAAGAACCTGGGGGCGACGGCTACACCTTC. The variable domain in full, with the rest retrieved from reference TRBV29-1 and TRBJ1-2, is SAVISQKPSRDICQRGTSLTIQCQVDSQVTMMFWYRQQPGQSLTLIATANQGSEATYESGFVIDKFPISRPNLTFSTLTVSNMSPEDSSIYLCSVEEPGGDGYTFGSGTRLTVV.

The chain joins TRBV5-5 to TRBJ2-6; D is possibly TRBD2 (6 bases). Trimming cost V 3 bases and J 0 bases, with 10 bases left between them. CDR1 is SGHKS and CDR2 is YYEKEE in the germline V gene (reference sequence). There are 16 residues in the CDR3. CDR3 protein: CASSSGLTSGANVLTF. As DNA, the CDR3 is TGTGCCAGCAGCTCGGGACTCACCTCTGGGGCCAACGTCCTGACTTTC.

The chain is built from TRBV7-9 and TRBJ2-5; 7 nucleotides line up with TRBD1. CDR3 size: 14 residues. Germline-derived CDR1 and CDR2 are SEHNR and FQNEAQ (reference sequence). The V gene end was trimmed by 5 bases and the J gene end by 2 bases; junction bases not matched to a gene: 5. The CDR3 DNA follows: TGTGCCAGCAGCCGGCCGGGACAGCAAGAGACCCAGTACTTC. The encoded protein is CASSRPGQQETQYF.

The chain is built from TRBV19 and TRBJ1-2; 8 bases are shared with TRBD1. The CDR3 consists of 13 residues. Trimming cost V 8 bases and J 5 bases; bases outside gene matches: 7. Germline lookup yields CDR1 LNHDA and CDR2 SQIVND (reference sequence). The DNA for the CDR3 is TGTGCCAGTCTCCCGGGACAGGAATATGGCTACACCTTC. Translated: CASLPGQEYGYTF.

The chain employs TRBV5-4 and TRBJ1-2; TRBD1 matches at 7 bases. Trimming at V came to 4 bases and at J to 0 bases, leaving 3 bases not matched to a gene. In germline, CDR1 is SGHNT, CDR2 YYREEE (reference sequence). The CDR3 totals 14 residues. The CDR3 protein is CASSVGTANYGYTF. The CDR3 nucleotides are TGTGCCAGCAGCGTCGGGACAGCTAACTATGGCTACACCTTC.

The V and J genes are TRBV2 and TRBJ2-2; TRBD2 matches 14 bases. V gave up 7 bases and J gave up 4 bases; unmatched junction bases: 11. This CDR3 has 18 residues. Germline CDR1 is SNHLY and CDR2 is FYNNEI. In nucleotides, the CDR3 is TGTGCCAGCACGAGACTAGCGGGGGGGCAGTTAGGCACCGGGGAGCTGTTTTTT. Translation gives CASTRLAGGQLGTGELFF.

The chain couples TRBV19 to TRBJ1-5; D uncertain. Germline V lookup: CDR1 LNHDA, CDR2 SQIVND (reference sequence). CDR3 length: 16 amino acids. Trimming took 0 bases from V and 5 from J, leaving 14 bases between them. CDR3 bases: TGTGCCAGTAGTATAGATCCCCCGGAGAGGCATCAGCCCCAGCATTTT. Its translation: CASSIDPPERHQPQHF.

The V and J genes are TRBV3-1 (or the pseudogene TRBV3-2) and TRBJ1-4, with 7 bases aligning to TRBD1. V shed 1 base and J 12 bases; nucleotides not matched to a gene: 11. The CDR3 sequence is 15 residues long. From germline, CDR1 is LGHDT and CDR2 YNNKEL (reference sequence). In DNA form, the CDR3 reads TGTGCCAGCAGCCAAGTACTGACAGGGTCCAAAGAACTGTTTTTT. Translation: CASSQVLTGSKELFF.

The CDR3 DNA follows: TGTGCCAGCAGCTTAGGTGATAGGACTCAAGAGACCCAGTACTTC. The encoded protein is CASSLGDRTQETQYF. The chain is built from TRBV11-3 and TRBJ2-5; D is perhaps TRBD2 (5 bases). The germline CDR1 and CDR2 sequences are SGHNT and YENEEA. The V end was cut by 1 base, the J end by 2 bases, with 11 bases between. The CDR3 totals 15 residues.